This T cell receptor (beta chain) was recovered during a study of CD8 T cells in Susac syndrome. cDNA came from about 0.5 to 1 ug RNA primed by random hexamers. Amplification of the TCR beta CDR3 was carried out by immunoSEQ multiplex PCR, which spanned a total of 54 Vbeta and 13 Jbeta segments. MiXCR was run by TCRdb on the immunoSEQ multiplex PCR reads, yielding one entry per CDR3 protein. The table has roughly 200,000 distinct CDR3 sequences, under 97% seen once. Per the germline V gene, CDR1 is LGHDT and CDR2 is YNNKEL (reference sequence). V was pared by 8 bases and J by 7 bases, with 11 bases between. The CDR3 runs to 12 residues.

This TCR was recovered from a human donor with multiple sclerosis. Sequenced material: CD4+ T cells from PBMCs. The rearrangement links TRBV3-1 to TRBJ2-2, with D hard to call. This CDR3 is CASGDVGGELFF. Written as DNA, the CDR3 is TGTGCCAGCGGAGACGTAGGCGGGGAGCTGTTTTTT.